Here is one T cell receptor beta chain with its context. Its antigen is currently unknown. The repertoire was sequenced with immunoSEQ multiplex PCR; TCRdb's copy has only in-frame clones and lacks some. The profile covers 10,000 or so clones, with approximately 88% appearing a single time and 6.5% to 9% taken by the ten largest. These data belong to a study of pediatric ulcerative colitis. Germline CDR1 reads MNHGY; CDR2 reads SAAAGT. Trimming shortened V by 0 bases and J by 0 bases, and 14 bases separated the two germline ends. The CDR3 is made up of 17 amino acids. Study-wide results and limits: Rectal repertoires separated controls, mild-moderate and acute severe colitis.

Input material: blood. This receptor was obtained from a girl between 5 and 17 years old with moderate ulcerative colitis. The chain carries TRBV6-8 and TRBJ1-1; D remains ambiguous. The CDR3, as DNA: TGTGCCAGCAGTTACTCGAGCCGGGTACGCCTGAACACTGAAGCTTTCTTT. Its translation is CASSYSSRVRLNTEAFF.